The 3 T cell receptor beta chains below all came from one sample that was sequenced in a study of T cells after yellow fever vaccination. Each CDR3 protein is one row after TCRdb ran MiXCR on the 5' RACE reads. The table lists 350,000 to 550,000 distinct CDR3 sequences, about 17% of them singletons. The input for sequencing was PBMCs, taken before the yellow fever booster vaccination. These receptors all come from a man younger than 35 who received the YFV17D yellow fever vaccine.

In its sample, this clonotype was seen a few times. The chain recombines TRBV6-5 with TRBJ1-2; no firm D call. The CDR3 totals 14 residues. Trimming removed 6 bases from V and 5 bases from J, with 16 bases in between. Germline CDR1 reads MNHEY; CDR2 reads SVGAGI. The CDR3 nucleotides are TGTGCCAGCAGCCAGAGAGGTGCTGGGTATGGCTACACCTTC. Its translation: CASSQRGAGYGYTF.

The chain combines TRBV5-1 with TRBJ2-6; 7 bases line up with TRBD1. The V and J ends lost 3 bases and 4 bases, in that order; junction bases with no gene match: 7. The CDR3 runs to 16 residues. Germline lookup yields CDR1 SGHRS and CDR2 YFSETQ. The CDR3 loop is CASSSIQGTGANVLTF. As DNA, the CDR3 is TGCGCCAGCAGCTCTATACAGGGGACCGGGGCCAACGTCCTGACTTTC. The entire variable domain, with the rest obtained from reference TRBV5-1 and TRBJ2-6, is as follows: KAGVTQTPRYLIKTRGQQVTLSCSPISGHRSVSWYQQTPGQGLQFLFEYFSETQRNKGNFPGRFSGRQFSNSRSEMNVSTLELGDSALYLCASSSIQGTGANVLTFGAGSRLTVL.

A few counts support this clonotype. The V call is TRBV4-1, the J call TRBJ2-1; possible D gene TRBD2, 6 bases. The germline V gene encodes CDR1 MGHRA and CDR2 YSYEKL. Trimming shortened V by 2 bases and J by 12 bases, and 14 bases separated the two germline ends. The length of the CDR3 is 13 residues. The CDR3 region is CASSQRTTGGQFF. CDR3 bases: TGCGCCAGCAGCCAACGGACTACCGGGGGGCAGTTCTTC.